The sequence of this T cell receptor (beta chain) was determined in a study of T cells in Graves' hyperthyroidism and ophthalmopathy. A lack of ophthalmopathy progression within 18 months defined stable Graves' hyperthyroidism. Fresh 10 ml peripheral blood yielded PBMCs. There are a few counts of this clonotype. TCR beta CDR3 regions were amplified from RNA. Carried out on the TCR CDR3, a first-round RT-PCR used the HTBI primer set. Each CDR3 protein is one row after TCRdb ran MiXCR on the multiplex PCR reads. Seen here are about 710,000 distinct CDR3 sequences, about 16% observed once, and the top ten hold around 7.7%. This CDR3 contains 14 residues. J was trimmed by 2 bases and V by 1 base; bases with no gene match: 1. The germline V gene encodes CDR1 SGHTA and CDR2 FQGNSA.

The receptor's source is a young man with Graves' hyperthyroidism. The sample taken for sequencing was blood. The chain links TRBV7-2 to TRBJ1-2; the match to TRBD1 covers 7 bases. CDR3 sequence reads: CASSLETGNYGYTF. The CDR3 DNA reads TGTGCCAGCAGCTTAGAGACAGGGAACTATGGCTACACCTTC.